These 16 T cell receptor beta chains share one sample of origin, sequenced in a study of T cells after yellow fever vaccination. Each CDR3 protein is one row after TCRdb ran MiXCR on the 5' RACE reads. The sample lists about 310,000 distinct CDR3 sequences; around 3.9% were seen once. This specimen was PBMCs, taken on the day of the yellow fever booster vaccination. The origin of the receptors is a man younger than 35 who received the YFV17D yellow fever vaccine.

This sequence joins TRBV5-6 and TRBJ2-5; unclear D gene. The CDR3 spans 15 residues. The germline CDR1 and CDR2 sequences are SGHDT and YYEEEE. Trimming removed 0 bases from V and 1 base from J, with 10 bases in between. CDR3 DNA sequence: TGTGCCAGCAGCTTGGCAGTCCCTGTCCAAGAGACCCAGTACTTC. Protein: CASSLAVPVQETQYF. Based on the CDR3 plus reference TRBV5-6 and TRBJ2-5, the full variable domain is DAGVTQSPTHLIKTRGQQVTLRCSPKSGHDTVSWYQQALGQGPQFIFQYYEEEERQRGNFPDRFSGHQFPNYSSELNVNALLLGDSALYLCASSLAVPVQETQYFGPGTRLLVL.

The chain employs TRBV2 and TRBJ2-6; weak D call: TRBD1 (6 bases). Germline CDR1 is SNHLY and CDR2 is FYNNEI. V lost 3 bases and J lost 2, with 11 bases in between. This CDR3 spans 16 amino acids. This chain's CDR3 is CASSEVNRAGANVLTF. CDR3 bases: TGTGCCAGCAGTGAGGTGAACAGGGCTGGGGCCAACGTCCTGACTTTC.

This clonotype has a count of ten or more. The chain carries TRBV5-6 and TRBJ2-7, with 8 positions matching TRBD2. The CDR3 is 15 residues long. Per the germline V gene, CDR1 is SGHDT and CDR2 is YYEEEE. V shed 0 bases and J 2 bases; nucleotides not matched to a gene: 4. The CDR3 reads CASSLERGITYEQYF. The CDR3 DNA is TGTGCCAGCAGCTTGGAGCGGGGGATAACCTACGAGCAGTACTTC.

This clonotype showed up many times. This chain connects TRBV24-1 to TRBJ2-1; tentatively, D is TRBD2 (7 bases). The CDR3 has 17 amino acids. Germline loops: CDR1 KGHDR, CDR2 SFDVKD. The ends were cut back, 4 bases at V and 5 bases at J, with 20 bases in the middle. CDR3 protein: CATSDPVGGGDHNEQFF. In DNA, the CDR3 is TGTGCCACCAGTGACCCGGTAGGGGGGGGCGACCACAATGAGCAGTTCTTC.

This clonotype was picked up many times. CDR3 nucleotides: TGTGCCAGCTGGAGGGTCTCGGGATATGAGCAGTTCTTC. Protein product: CASWRVSGYEQFF. This chain links TRBV5-5 with TRBJ2-1, with TRBD2 as a possible D gene (6 bases). CDR1 is SGHKS, CDR2 YYEKEE, per germline (reference sequence). V shed 7 bases and J shed 8 bases, with 16 bases lying between them. The CDR3 runs 13 residues.

In its sample, this clonotype was seen a few times. The genes are TRBV4-3 and TRBJ1-6; the D gene is possibly TRBD1 (6 bases). The CDR3 runs to 15 residues. The V and J ends lost 4 bases and 10 bases respectively, with 17 bases between them. Germline loops: CDR1 LGHNA, CDR2 YSLEER. For the CDR3, the DNA is TGCGCCAGCAGCCGGGGTACAGGGTTGGAATCACCCCTCCACTTT. It translates to CASSRGTGLESPLHF.

This clonotype was counted ten times or more. J is TRBJ1-2 and V is TRBV7-2; possibly TRBD1 for D (6 bases). CDR1 is SGHTA, CDR2 FQGNSA, per germline. The V end was cut by 4 bases, the J end by 4 bases, with 10 bases between. This CDR3 spans 13 amino acids. CDR3 coding DNA: TGTGCCAGCAGCTCCCAGGGGACCTATGGCTACACCTTC. This encodes CASSSQGTYGYTF.

The chain employs TRBV7-8 and TRBJ2-1, with D unclear. From germline, CDR1 is SGHVS and CDR2 FQNEAQ. The V gene lost 5 bases and the J gene lost 11 bases, with 13 bases spanning the gap. The CDR3 covers 12 residues. CDR3 nucleotide sequence: TGTGCCAGCAGCCCTCATGGCCTCCAGCAGTTCTTC. It specifies CASSPHGLQQFF. Complete variable domain (other parts from reference TRBV7-8 and TRBJ2-1): GAGVSQSPRYKVAKRGQDVALRCDPISGHVSLFWYQQALGQGPEFLTYFQNEAQLDKSGLPSDRFFAERPEGSVSTLKIQRTQQEDSAVYLCASSPHGLQQFFGPGTRLTVL.

This clonotype was counted at least ten times. The chain recombines TRBV27 with TRBJ2-5; D remains unclear. Trimming stripped 6 bases from V and 1 base from J, with 15 bases between. CDR1 and CDR2 from the germline V gene are MNHEY and SMNVEV (reference sequence). The CDR3 covers 15 residues. CDR3 in DNA: TGTGCCAGCAGCTCCATCGGGTCCGTCCAAGAGACCCAGTACTTC. As protein: CASSSIGSVQETQYF.

The chain is built from TRBV2 and TRBJ2-7; TRBD1 or TRBD2 may be the D gene (5 bases each). Germline V CDR1 and CDR2: SNHLY, FYNNEI. Trimming left V 4 bases short and J 0 bases short, with 13 bases between. There are 15 residues in the CDR3. CDR3 DNA sequence: TGTGCCAGCAGTGCCTGGACTGGGGGCTCCTACGAGCAGTACTTC. It translates to CASSAWTGGSYEQYF.

In its sample, this clonotype was seen a few times. This CDR3 is CASSSEAGLASTDTQYF. The CDR3 region has the DNA TGCGCCAGCAGTTCGGAGGCCGGACTAGCTAGCACAGATACGCAGTATTTT. The chain is built from TRBV5-1 and TRBJ2-3; 8 bases line up with TRBD2. Trimming at V came to 5 bases and at J to 0 bases, leaving 11 bases not matched to a gene. The CDR3 covers 17 residues. The germline CDR1 and CDR2 sequences are SGHRS and YFSETQ.

At least ten counts were recorded for this clonotype. The chain links TRBV6-2 or TRBV6-3 to TRBJ2-5, with D uncertain. This CDR3 is built from 16 residues. Germline V gene data show CDR1 as MNHEY and CDR2 as SVGEGT. V was trimmed by 6 bases and J by 2 bases, leaving 19 bases between them. This CDR3 is CASRDPRHITQETQYF. DNA of the CDR3: TGTGCCAGCAGAGATCCCCGACATATTACACAAGAGACCCAGTACTTC.

This clonotype has just a few counts. The rearrangement links TRBV20-1 to TRBJ2-5, with D perhaps matching TRBD2 (7 bases). This CDR3 has 13 residues. The germline V gene has CDR1 DFQATT and CDR2 SNEGSKA (reference sequence). The DNA for the CDR3 is TGCAGCGGATATCGGGGGGCAGAAGAGACCCAGTACTTC. Translated, it gives CSGYRGAEETQYF.

This chain links TRBV20-1 with TRBJ1-4; 7 positions agree with TRBD1. V lost 8 bases to trimming and J lost 7 bases; unmatched junction nucleotides: 13. The CDR3 length is 14 residues. CDR1 and CDR2 from the germline V gene are DFQATT and SNEGSKA (reference sequence). The CDR3 DNA is TGCAGTACCATCACCAGAGGGGGCGTTGAAAAACTGTTTTTT. Residues: CSTITRGGVEKLFF.

The V and J genes are TRBV6-6 and TRBJ1-1; D is ambiguous. Trimming left V 0 bases short and J 2 bases short, with 4 bases between. The germline CDR1 and CDR2 sequences are MNHNY and SVGAGI (reference sequence). This CDR3 region has 13 residues. The CDR3 spells CASSYSYNTEAFF. The DNA for the CDR3 is TGTGCCAGCAGTTACTCGTATAACACTGAAGCTTTCTTT.

In this sample, this clonotype turned up a few times. The V gene is TRBV5-1, the J gene TRBJ1-3; 9 bases line up with TRBD1. Germline V gives CDR1 SGHRS, CDR2 YFSETQ. The ends lost 2 bases at V and 0 bases at J; junction bases unmatched: 3. This CDR3 has 16 residues. This CDR3 reads CASSFDRGNSGNTIYF. The CDR3 region has the DNA TGCGCCAGCAGCTTCGACAGGGGGAACTCTGGAAACACCATATATTTT.